This T cell receptor (beta chain) was recorded in a study of OX40 agonist ivuxolimab in advanced cancers. Study in general: Patients received ivuxolimab, an intravenous treatment, every 2 weeks at 0.01 to 10 mg/kg. Partial responses occurred in three patients (one hepatocellular carcinoma, two cutaneous melanoma). Broader study findings: Clonal expansion in partial responders at 0.1-3.0 mg/kg ranked among the lowest. Both blood CD4+ and CD8+ T cells showed clonal growth by week 6 at 0.1 to 3.0 mg/kg.

Turning to this clone: No antigen is known for it.

Profiled with immunoSEQ multiplex PCR; TCRdb holds only in-frame clones, not every one. Among 100,000 or so clones, under 95% were seen once, and the ten largest hold 0.6% to 0.75%. Germline loops: CDR1 MNHEY, CDR2 SVGAGI. The CDR3 spans 11 residues. V was shortened by 4 bases and J by 7 bases, with 7 bases between the two germline ends. Here the sequenced sample was CD4+ or CD8+ T cells sorted from blood, taken in a trial of the OX40 agonist ivuxolimab. J is TRBJ2-5 and V is TRBV6-5; D ambiguous. The clonotype comes from an adult with an advanced solid tumor such as melanoma, head and neck, liver or kidney cancer. The CDR3 DNA follows: TGTGCCAGCAGTTCCCTAGGGACCCAGTACTTC. As protein: CASSSLGTQYF.